This TCR beta chain is drawn from a study of shared clonotypes between healthy human individuals (dated by TCRdb to between 2020 and 2021). The study in broad terms: The cohort included a few men and two women between 18 and 49 years of age. To increase sequencing depth and limit assay-specific biases, TCR repertoire library preparation and sequencing were carried out by different laboratories using diverse techniques. To estimate repertoire size and how much clonotype sharing occurs between individuals, the study deeply sequenced the blood TCR repertoires of five healthy adults. For each donor, CD4 naive and CD4 memory were each run on three plates, CD8 naive on two plates, and CD8 memory on one plate. Per donor, leukapheresis produced somewhere between about 0.94 and 10 billion PBMCs.

Worth noting for this clone: No cognate antigen has been identified for it. No much larger clone is present one base from it, and per-base qualities are unavailable.

Findings and caveats that apply to the study as a whole: Across a few donors, roughly 5.1% of naive CD4, approximately 3.5% of naive CD8, 2.3% of memory CD4, and approximately 0.4% of memory CD8 clonotypes were shared. Sampling was limited to blood, and TCR repertoires in tissue likely differ from TCR repertoires in blood. Rarefaction of sorted-subset datasets indicated incomplete sequencing despite the large sequencing depth. Higher generation probabilities were observed for clonotypes shared by all four sorted-subset donors than for non-shared clonotypes. Naive subsets generally had larger estimated clonotype richness than memory subsets. The genetic and exposure-history diversity represented was limited by the small number of donors. Pairwise subsampling indicated that sequencing depth was expected to affect the degree of clonotype sharing among donors.

As encoded in the germline V gene, CDR1 is ENHRY while CDR2 is SYGVKD. The CDR3 goes from the cysteine to the phenylalanine over 15 residues. Kept here is only the CDR3 DNA, which spans 45 bases and is read in frame from base 1. Unmatched junction bases come to 8, with V trimmed by 6 bases and J by 2 bases. The donors were healthy, HIV-negative adults with no recently reported acute infections or vaccinations. Every donor was a Caucasian adult residing in Nashville, Tennessee, USA. CD4+ T cells were enriched by magnetic negative selection; naive cells were then positively selected on CD45RA, and the negative fraction formed the memory subset. Blood was obtained by leukapheresis, after which PBMCs were separated by Ficoll-Histopaque density gradient centrifugation and cryopreserved in liquid nitrogen vapor phase. Purity and quantity of every magnetically sorted T cell population were checked by analytical flow cytometry. Genomic DNA was isolated from every sorted fraction and measured by UV absorbance on a Nanodrop 2000c.

Using the deep immunoSEQ assay, multiplex PCR amplified TCR CDR3 regions from genomic DNA. Genomic DNA extracted from each cell subset was distributed evenly over all wells of several immunoSEQ 96-well plates, and each plate served as one replicate. For sorted subsets, approximately 210 ng genomic DNA, equal to some 28,000 T cell genomes, was loaded into each replicate PCR. Purified libraries were quantified with a Qubit 3.0 fluorometer, sized on a Bioanalyzer 2100, and re-quantified with the KAPA Library Quantification kit. Each immunoSEQ 96-well plate was sequenced on its own single-read 150-cycle Illumina NextSeq 550 flow cell. The authors processed their data as follows. Because the immunoSEQ output included only junctional sequences and no quality scores, the filtering could not be the same as the filtering used for full-length reads. To assign V/J genes and CDR3, sequences were annotated using PyIR, a Python wrapper for IgBLAST v1.9, with IMGT germline references. Reads were removed for weak V/J assignments (E-value above 1e-6), missing CDR3, stop codons, out-of-frame junctions, or ambiguous translated residues. V3J clonotypes were defined as sequences sharing an identical inferred V gene, J gene, and CDR3 amino acid sequence. Percentage overlap between repertoires was calculated by dividing the number of shared unique clonotypes by the size of the smaller repertoire. Three approaches were used to assess repertoire richness: RTK rarefaction, the Chao1 estimator, and Recon v2.1 estimates of unobserved clonotypes. OLGA was used to compute generation probabilities for all TCRbeta clonotypes that the gDNA method yielded from a few donors. This immuneACCESS table, as held by TCRdb, lists in-frame sequences with V and J called but not all clones. Of the missing ones, under half trace to an unresolved V gene in checked studies; the others have no known cause. V and J calls and clone size are as listed in that table; D and trimming were resolved from the DNA. The sample table holds some 1 million clones, of which 60% to 80% were seen once. The ten largest make up 1.5% of the sample.

Here the chain combines TRBV10-3 and TRBJ2-3, with 7 middle bases fitting TRBD2. This TCR was recovered from a man aged 18 to 30 in good health. Sequenced sample: memory CD4+ T cells sorted from blood. What this sample's cell subset or site label stands for: CD45RA-negative fraction. The CDR3 loop reads CAIRGGSGITDTQYF. The base sequence is TGTGCCATCAGAGGCGGGAGTGGCATCACAGATACGCAGTATTTT.